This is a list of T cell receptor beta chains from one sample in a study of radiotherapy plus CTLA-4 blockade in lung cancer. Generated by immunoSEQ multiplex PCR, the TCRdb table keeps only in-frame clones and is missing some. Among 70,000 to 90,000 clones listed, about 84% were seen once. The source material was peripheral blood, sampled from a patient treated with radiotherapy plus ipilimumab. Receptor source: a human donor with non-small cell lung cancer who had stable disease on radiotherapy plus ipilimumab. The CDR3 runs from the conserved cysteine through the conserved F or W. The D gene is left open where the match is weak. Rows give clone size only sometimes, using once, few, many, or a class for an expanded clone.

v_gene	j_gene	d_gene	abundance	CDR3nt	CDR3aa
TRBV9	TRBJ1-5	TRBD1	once	TGTGCCAGCAGCTCCGGGACAGGGCTCCAGCCCCAGCATTTT	CASSSGTGLQPQHF
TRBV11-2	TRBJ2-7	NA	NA	TGTGCCAGCAGCTTAGGAGGTAGCTACGAGCAGTACTTC	CASSLGGSYEQYF
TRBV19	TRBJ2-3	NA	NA	TGTGCCAGTAGTAACCCCCGGCTAGTCACAGATACGCAGTATTTT	CASSNPRLVTDTQYF
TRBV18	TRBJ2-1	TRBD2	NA	TGTGCCAGCTCACCAGGGACTAGCGGGTTCAATGAGCAGTTCTTC	CASSPGTSGFNEQFF
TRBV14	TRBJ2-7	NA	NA	TGTGCCAGCAGCCAAGTCCCGGTCGGCGAGCAGTACTTC	CASSQVPVGEQYF
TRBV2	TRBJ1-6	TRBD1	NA	TGTGCCAGCAGTCCACAGGGGCAAGGGAATTCACCCCTCCACTTT	CASSPQGQGNSPLHF
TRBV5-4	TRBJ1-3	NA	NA	TGTGCCAGCAGCTTGCGTGCGTCGGTTTTCTCTGGAAACACCATATATTTT	CASSLRASVFSGNTIYF
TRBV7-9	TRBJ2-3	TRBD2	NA	TGTGCCAGCAGCCGGACTAGCGGAGGGGGGACAGATACGCAGTATTTT	CASSRTSGGGTDTQYF
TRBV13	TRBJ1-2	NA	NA	TGTGCCAGCAGCTTAGGCCGGGCCGGGGGGCATGGCTACACCTTC	CASSLGRAGGHGYTF
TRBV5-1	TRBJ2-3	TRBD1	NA	TGCGCCAGCAGCCTCCGACAGGGGAGCACAGATACGCAGTATTTT	CASSLRQGSTDTQYF
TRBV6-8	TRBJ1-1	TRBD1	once	TGTGCCAGCAGTGTAACACAGGGGGCAACTGAAGCTTTCTTT	CASSVTQGATEAFF
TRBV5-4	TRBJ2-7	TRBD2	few	TGTGCCAGCAGCTATGGCGGGGGGGCCAACGAGCAGTACTTC	CASSYGGGANEQYF
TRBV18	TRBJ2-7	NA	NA	TGTGCCAGCTCACCATTGGAAGGGATTGACGAGCAGTACTTC	CASSPLEGIDEQYF
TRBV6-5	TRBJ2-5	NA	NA	TGTGCCAGCAGTCCGCCTTCCGGAAGCCAAGAGACCCAGTACTTC	CASSPPSGSQETQYF
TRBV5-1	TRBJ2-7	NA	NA	TGCGCCAGCAGCTTCGGCGATCCCTACGAGCAGTACTTC	CASSFGDPYEQYF
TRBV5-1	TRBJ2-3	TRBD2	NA	TGCGCCAGCAGCCCTCTCACTAGCGGGATAGCAGATACGCAGTATTTT	CASSPLTSGIADTQYF